A selection of T cell receptor beta chains follows, all from one sample in a study of cytomegalovirus exposure and HLA in healthy donors. The data were produced by immunoSEQ multiplex PCR, yet TCRdb's version contains in-frame clones alone and is incomplete. Counted here are under 250,000 clones, roughly 80% occurring once; the ten biggest clones make up 2.7%. Material: PBMCs. These TCRs come from a woman aged 40 to 50 in good health and CMV-seronegative. Each CDR3 is given with its conserved first and last residue. The order of the fields is J gene, clone size, V gene, D gene, CDR3 DNA, CDR3 protein. A D gene is named only where the DNA matches it firmly. Clone size is given for some rows only: seen once, a few or many times, or a class if the clone is expanded.

TRBJ1-1,NA,TRBV6-6,NA,TGTGCCAGCATAGAGGACAATCGAGGCACTGAAGCTTTCTTT,CASIEDNRGTEAFF
TRBJ1-2,NA,TRBV28,NA,TGTGCCAGCAGTTTTGTGAGCAGGGTTTATGGCTACACCTTC,CASSFVSRVYGYTF
TRBJ2-5,NA,TRBV9,TRBD2,TGTGCCAGCAGCGTAGGACTAGCGGGACGGGGGACCCAGTACTTC,CASSVGLAGRGTQYF
TRBJ1-2,NA,TRBV4-2,TRBD1,TGTGCCAGCAGCTTCCAACGGGACAGGGGGAACTATGGCTACACCTTC,CASSFQRDRGNYGYTF
TRBJ2-1,few,TRBV5-3,TRBD2,TGTGCCAGAAGGGGCGGGAGTAAGCGGCCCAATGAGCAGTTCTTC,CARRGGSKRPNEQFF
TRBJ2-5,NA,TRBV7-9,NA,TGTGCCAGCCTCAGCGAAGGGGGAGAGACCCAGTACTTC,CASLSEGGETQYF
TRBJ1-2,NA,TRBV7-9,NA,TGTGCCAGCAGCCGCTCCTCGACAGACCGATATGGCTACACCTTC,CASSRSSTDRYGYTF
TRBJ1-5,NA,TRBV27,TRBD1,TGTGCCAGCAGTTTATCGACAGGGGATAGCAATCAGCCCCAGCATTTT,CASSLSTGDSNQPQHF
TRBJ2-7,NA,TRBV30,NA,TGTGCCTGGAGTGTATTTAACTACGAGCAGTACTTC,CAWSVFNYEQYF
TRBJ2-3,NA,TRBV5-4,NA,TGTGCCAGCAGCTTGGTCAGGGAAGGGGATACGCAGTATTTT,CASSLVREGDTQYF
TRBJ1-1,once,TRBV5-6,TRBD1,TGTGCCAGCAGCTCTGGAAACAGGGGGTTACACACTGAAGCTTTCTTT,CASSSGNRGLHTEAFF
TRBJ2-7,NA,TRBV27,NA,TGTGCCAGCAGTCCACGAGGTCGGAACGAGCAGTACTTC,CASSPRGRNEQYF
TRBJ2-7,NA,TRBV5-4,TRBD1,TGTGCCAGCAGACCCGGACAGGGGAACAACGAGCAGTACTTC,CASRPGQGNNEQYF
TRBJ2-2,NA,TRBV25-1,NA,TGTGCCAGCAGTGCGTCGCGGACTGGCATAAACACCGGGGAGCTGTTTTTT,CASSASRTGINTGELFF
TRBJ1-2,NA,TRBV7-9,NA,TGTGCCAGCAGCTTACTCCCACGGGGTCAATATGGCTACACCTTC,CASSLLPRGQYGYTF
TRBJ1-5,once,TRBV30,NA,TGTGCCTGGAAGGGTTCGGGGTCCCCACGCTATCAGCCCCAGCATTTT,CAWKGSGSPRYQPQHF
TRBJ1-2,NA,TRBV14,NA,TGTGCCAGCAGCCAAGATCTGAACAGTCTCATTTATGGCTACACCTTC,CASSQDLNSLIYGYTF
TRBJ2-2,NA,TRBV7-9,NA,TGTGCCAGCAGCTGGTGGGGAGATAGCGGGGAGCTGTTTTTT,CASSWWGDSGELFF
TRBJ2-1,NA,TRBV29-1,TRBD2,TGCAGCGTCGGAGCGGGGGCCTTAGGGAATGAGCAGTTCTTC,CSVGAGALGNEQFF
TRBJ1-2,NA,TRBV28,TRBD1,TGTGCCAGCAGTATAAGGACAGGGAACTATGGCTACACCTTC,CASSIRTGNYGYTF
TRBJ2-3,NA,TRBV7-9,NA,TGTTCCAGCAGCTTCCCTACGAGGACAGATACGCAGTATTTT,CSSSFPTRTDTQYF
TRBJ1-2,NA,TRBV27,NA,TGTGCCAGCAGTTTAACAGGGCTCTATGGCTACACCTTC,CASSLTGLYGYTF
TRBJ2-3,NA,TRBV11-3,NA,TGTGCCAGCAGCCCCAGGGGGGCGAGCACAGATACGCAGTATTTT,CASSPRGASTDTQYF
TRBJ2-7,NA,TRBV18,NA,TGTGCCAGCTCACCCGCGGGAAGTAACTACGAGCAGTACTTC,CASSPAGSNYEQYF
TRBJ2-1,NA,TRBV7-2,TRBD2,TGTGCCAGCAGCTTGAGCGGGATCTACAATGAGCAGTTCTTC,CASSLSGIYNEQFF
TRBJ1-3,NA,TRBV6-5,TRBD1,TGTGCCAGCAGTTACACGACAGGGGCTGGAAACACCATATATTTT,CASSYTTGAGNTIYF
TRBJ1-2,NA,TRBV7-9,NA,TGTGCCAGCAGCCTCCCATCGGTCTATGGCTACACCTTC,CASSLPSVYGYTF
TRBJ1-2,NA,TRBV6-1,NA,TGTGCCAGCAGTGAATCAGACAGGTTAAAACCTAGGGGCTACACCTTC,CASSESDRLKPRGYTF
TRBJ2-2,NA,TRBV29-1,NA,TGCAGCGCCCCGGGACAGAACACCGGGGAGCTGTTTTTT,CSAPGQNTGELFF
TRBJ2-7,once,TRBV18,NA,TGTGCCAGCTCACCCGACAACTACGAGCAGTACTTC,CASSPDNYEQYF
TRBJ2-7,few,TRBV7-8,NA,TGTGCCAGCAGCTGGGACTTGAGGAGTTACGAGCAGTACTTC,CASSWDLRSYEQYF
TRBJ1-1,NA,TRBV5-1,NA,TGCGCCAGCAGCTTGGAGGCGTCGGACAGAAAGACTGAAGCTTTCTTT,CASSLEASDRKTEAFF
TRBJ2-5,NA,TRBV29-1,TRBD1,TGCAGCGTTGAAGTTACCGGGACAGGTCAAGAGACCCAGTACTTC,CSVEVTGTGQETQYF
TRBJ2-7,NA,TRBV19,TRBD1,TGTGCCAGTAGTATGACAGGGGGCAGGTACGAGCAGTACTTC,CASSMTGGRYEQYF
TRBJ2-3,few,TRBV29-1,NA,TGCAGCGTTTTCTTTGGCGGCAGGGCAGATACGCAGTATTTT,CSVFFGGRADTQYF
TRBJ2-5,NA,TRBV6-5,TRBD2,TGTGCCAGCAGTCTAGCGGCGCGGGGGACCCAGTACTTC,CASSLAARGTQYF
TRBJ2-7,NA,TRBV5-8,TRBD1,TGTGCCAGCAGCTTGGGATCCGACAGGGGAAACTACGAGCAGTACTTC,CASSLGSDRGNYEQYF
TRBJ1-2,NA,TRBV7-2,NA,TGTGCCAGCAGCCCAGATTTTTCAGGGTATAAAGGCTACACCTTC,CASSPDFSGYKGYTF
TRBJ1-1,NA,TRBV7-9,NA,TGTGCCAGCAGCTTATCCGGGGTAGCTGAAGCTTTCTTT,CASSLSGVAEAFF
TRBJ2-1,NA,TRBV7-6,TRBD2,TGTGCCAGCAGCTTCGGACGCCCCGGGACTAGCTTTGAGCAGTTCTTC,CASSFGRPGTSFEQFF
TRBJ2-7,NA,TRBV27,TRBD1,TGTGCCAGCAGTTACGGACAGGGGGCTTTCTACGAGCAGTACTTC,CASSYGQGAFYEQYF
TRBJ1-3,NA,TRBV7-2,NA,TGTGCCAGCAGCTTCGGAGAGAGATCGCCTGGAAACACCATATATTTT,CASSFGERSPGNTIYF
TRBJ1-1,NA,TRBV6-6,TRBD1,TGTGCCAGCAGTTCTCCCGGGACAGGGGGCTCTGAAGCTTTCTTT,CASSSPGTGGSEAFF
TRBJ1-2,NA,TRBV19,TRBD1,TGTGCCAGCGAGGGACAGGGCGCTAACTATGGCTACACCTTC,CASEGQGANYGYTF
TRBJ2-7,NA,TRBV28,NA,TGTGCCAGCAGTTGGACTGTCTCCTACGAGCAGTACTTC,CASSWTVSYEQYF
TRBJ2-6,NA,TRBV28,TRBD1,TGTGCCAGCAGTTTATTCGGGACAGGGGTCCCTGGGGCCAACGTCCTGACTTTC,CASSLFGTGVPGANVLTF